The 27 T cell receptor beta chains in this list originate from one sample, sequenced in a study of blood T cell repertoires in COVID-19. TCRdb keeps only in-frame clones here, not all; method: immunoSEQ multiplex PCR. The sample shows 400,000 to 450,000 clones, roughly 90% of them seen only once. The sample comprised peripheral blood. These receptors all come from a man between 18 and 35 years old with COVID-19, enrolled during active disease.

This clone was observed a handful of times. The chain has TRBV13 and TRBJ2-7; TRBD2 agrees at 9 bases. Per germline, CDR1 PRHDT and CDR2 FYEKMQ (reference sequence). This CDR3 contains 14 residues. J lost 7 bases, V lost 3 bases, and 7 bases had no gene match. The CDR3 sequence is CASSFFTSGREQYF. CDR3 nucleotide sequence: TGTGCCAGCAGCTTTTTTACTAGCGGGCGGGAGCAGTACTTC.

This clone was detected once. V gene TRBV12-3 or TRBV12-4 combines with J gene TRBJ2-1; no definite D call. The CDR3 is made up of 13 amino acids. V shed 6 bases and J shed 6 bases, with 12 bases lying between them. The CDR3 nucleotides are TGTGCCAGCAGCCGAATCCTACGCAATGAGCAGTTCTTC. Its translation: CASSRILRNEQFF.

The rearrangement links TRBV9 to TRBJ2-3; the match to TRBD2 covers 9 bases. The CDR3 is 14 residues long. Trimming at V came to 3 bases and at J to 5 bases, leaving 4 bases not matched to a gene. CDR1 and CDR2 from the germline V gene are SGDLS and YYNGEE. This chain's CDR3 is CASSASGIGDTQYF. DNA for the CDR3: TGTGCCAGCAGCGCTAGCGGGATTGGAGATACGCAGTATTTT.

The V gene is TRBV19, the J gene TRBJ2-3, with D perhaps TRBD2 (6 bases). CDR3 length: 15 amino acids. Germline values: CDR1 LNHDA, CDR2 SQIVND (reference sequence). V lost 5 bases, J lost 6 bases, and 18 bases lay in between. Written as DNA, the CDR3 is TGTGCCAGTAGTCCCGGGGGAGGTGGCGCCGATACGCAGTATTTT. Amino acids: CASSPGGGGADTQYF.

The chain recombines TRBV28 with TRBJ2-7, with 8 bases aligning to TRBD2. There are 15 residues in the CDR3. J lost 4 bases, V lost 8 bases, and 13 bases had no gene match. Germline V lookup: CDR1 MDHEN, CDR2 SYDVKM. CDR3 DNA: TGTGCCAGCGGAACTAGCGGAGTCCCTATGTACGAGCAGTACTTC. This translates into CASGTSGVPMYEQYF. The full variable domain, completed using reference TRBV28 and TRBJ2-7, is DVKVTQSSRYLVKRTGEKVFLECVQDMDHENMFWYRQDPGLGLRLIYFSYDVKMKEKGDIPEGYSVSREKKERFSLILESASTNQTSMYLCASGTSGVPMYEQYFGPGTRLTVT.

This chain joins TRBV7-8 and TRBJ2-5, with D maybe TRBD1 (7 bases). The CDR3 runs to 15 residues. The V and J ends lost 4 bases and 4 bases respectively, with 16 bases between them. Germline values: CDR1 SGHVS, CDR2 FQNEAQ. CDR3 DNA: TGTGCCAGCAGCTCCCCGCAGGGGGGCCGAGAGACCCAGTACTTC. Translating it yields CASSSPQGGRETQYF.

Comments on this clone: In the same sample, other DNA sequences code for this CDR3. V usage is TRBV11-2 and J usage is TRBJ1-1; 7 nucleotides align to TRBD1. Germline V gene data show CDR1 as SGHAT and CDR2 as FQNNGV. Losses at the gene ends were 5 bases for V and 3 bases for J; bases not matched to a gene: 3. This CDR3 comprises 13 residues. CDR3 nucleotides: TGTGCCAGCAGCCCAGACAGGGACACTGAAGCTTTCTTT. Protein sequence: CASSPDRDTEAFF.

V is TRBV2 and J is TRBJ2-1, with 11 bases aligning to TRBD2. Germline V gene data show CDR1 as SNHLY and CDR2 as FYNNEI. The CDR3 loop spans 14 amino acids. V was pared by 6 bases and J by 6 bases, with 4 bases of the junction left unmatched. Written as DNA, the CDR3 is TGTGCCAGCAGACTGACTAGCGGGACCAATGAGCAGTTCTTC. It is translated as CASRLTSGTNEQFF.

This chain joins TRBV6-5 and TRBJ1-3; D is uncertain. Trimming cost V 5 bases and J 7 bases, with 15 bases left between them. The germline gives CDR1 MNHEY, CDR2 SVGAGI. CDR3 length: 14 amino acids. The CDR3 nucleotides read TGTGCCAGCAGTCCCGGGGATGGATTGAACACCATATATTTT. It encodes CASSPGDGLNTIYF.

The chain has TRBV5-1 and TRBJ2-1, with TRBD2 matching 9 bases. The germline V gene encodes CDR1 SGHRS and CDR2 YFSETQ. The CDR3 has 13 amino acids. J gave up 9 bases and V 4 bases, and 5 bases lay outside the gene matches. CDR3: CASSPETSGEQFF. CDR3 in DNA: TGCGCCAGCAGCCCGGAGACTAGCGGTGAGCAGTTCTTC. Variable domain in full (rest from reference TRBV5-1 and TRBJ2-1): KAGVTQTPRYLIKTRGQQVTLSCSPISGHRSVSWYQQTPGQGLQFLFEYFSETQRNKGNFPGRFSGRQFSNSRSEMNVSTLELGDSALYLCASSPETSGEQFFGPGTRLTVL.

The rearrangement uses TRBV9 and TRBJ2-5; tentatively, D is TRBD2 (5 bases). The CDR3 consists of 16 residues. Trimming stripped 4 bases from V and 0 bases from J, with 16 bases between. The germline CDR1 and CDR2 sequences are SGDLS and YYNGEE. The CDR3 is CASSPPEGMYQETQYF. CDR3 bases: TGTGCCAGCAGCCCCCCCGAGGGAATGTACCAAGAGACCCAGTACTTC.

The J gene is TRBJ2-5, the V gene TRBV30, with 7 bases that match TRBD2. This CDR3 region has 14 residues. Germline CDR1 reads GTSNPN; CDR2 reads SVGIG (reference sequence). Trimming removed 0 bases from V and 5 bases from J; junction bases left unmatched: 6. CDR3 nucleotides: TGTGCCTGGAGTGTGCTGCGTAGCGGGGAGACCCAGTACTTC. Its protein product is CAWSVLRSGETQYF.

The rearrangement links TRBV5-1 to TRBJ2-3, with D perhaps matching TRBD2 (5 bases). With 0 bases removed from V and 2 bases from J, the gap between germline ends came to 10 bases. The germline gives CDR1 SGHRS, CDR2 YFSETQ. The CDR3 loop spans 15 amino acids. The CDR3 protein is CASSLAGVNTDTQYF. The CDR3 region has the DNA TGCGCCAGCAGCTTGGCCGGGGTTAACACAGATACGCAGTATTTT.

In DNA, the CDR3 is TGTGCCAGCAGCTTAGGGGGACTAGCGGGAGCTTCAGATACGCAGTATTTT. Its translation is CASSLGGLAGASDTQYF. The chain is built from TRBV11-3 and TRBJ2-3; 14 nucleotides align to TRBD2. The CDR3 is 17 amino acids. Germline CDR1 reads SGHNT; CDR2 reads YENEEA. The V gene end was trimmed by 1 base and the J gene end by 4 bases; junction bases not matched to a gene: 4.

This chain joins TRBV19 and TRBJ1-1; 8 bases align to TRBD1. Per germline, CDR1 LNHDA and CDR2 SQIVND (reference sequence). The CDR3 sequence is 14 residues long. V was pared by 5 bases and J by 1 base, with 3 bases of the junction left unmatched. CDR3 residues: CASSFGQGNTEAFF. Written as DNA, the CDR3 is TGTGCCAGTAGTTTTGGACAGGGGAACACTGAAGCTTTCTTT.

This rearrangement joins TRBV7-3 to TRBJ2-3; D gene uncertain. Trimming stripped 5 bases from V and 6 bases from J, with 12 bases between. The CDR3 spans 13 residues. Per germline, CDR1 SGHTA and CDR2 FQGTGA. The DNA for the CDR3 is TGTGCCAGCAGCCTGCGAGCGTCGGATACGCAGTATTTT. Translating it yields CASSLRASDTQYF.

This rearrangement joins TRBV24-1 to TRBJ2-5; 8 bases align to TRBD1. Germline V gene sequence: CDR1 KGHDR, CDR2 SFDVKD. Unmatched junction bases numbered 10, after V lost 3 bases and J lost 5 bases. The CDR3 length is 16 residues. The CDR3 DNA follows: TGTGCCACCAGTGATCCCGCAGGGGGCGCTTGGGAGACCCAGTACTTC. This translates into CATSDPAGGAWETQYF.

V gene TRBV10-2 combines with J gene TRBJ2-7; D not resolved. CDR1 WSHSY and CDR2 SAAADI come from the germline V gene. The CDR3 totals 14 residues. V lost 3 bases and J 0 bases, leaving 9 bases between the germline ends. The CDR3 sequence: CASSDRGDSYEQYF. The CDR3 DNA follows: TGCGCCAGCAGTGACCGCGGCGACTCCTACGAGCAGTACTTC.

This chain uses TRBV5-4 with TRBJ2-7; possible D gene TRBD2, 5 bases. The germline V and J ends were trimmed by 4 bases and 0 bases, with 8 bases remaining between them. The CDR3 has 13 residues. Germline lookup yields CDR1 SGHNT and CDR2 YYREEE (reference sequence). The CDR3 DNA follows: TGTGCCAGCAGCGGTCGGGACTCCTACGAGCAGTACTTC. Its protein is CASSGRDSYEQYF.

This clone appeared once. V usage is TRBV5-4 and J usage is TRBJ1-1; 7 bases agree with TRBD1. CDR1 is SGHNT and CDR2 is YYREEE in the germline V gene (reference sequence). The junction had 2 bases not matched to a gene; V was cut back by 2 bases and J by 1 base. The CDR3 runs to 14 residues. The CDR3 DNA sequence: TGTGCCAGCAGCTTCCGACAGGGGAACACTGAAGCTTTCTTT. This encodes CASSFRQGNTEAFF.

The chain has TRBV13 and TRBJ1-2, with 10 bases fitting TRBD1. Unmatched junction bases numbered 1, after V lost 4 bases and J lost 2 bases. The CDR3 loop spans 14 amino acids. The V gene's germline CDR1 is PRHDT and CDR2 FYEKMQ (reference sequence). CDR3 in DNA: TGTGCCAGCAGCTCGACAGGGGGCAACTATGGCTACACCTTC. As protein: CASSSTGGNYGYTF. The whole variable domain, filled in from reference TRBV13 and TRBJ1-2, reads AAGVIQSPRHLIKEKRETATLKCYPIPRHDTVYWYQQGPGQDPQFLISFYEKMQSDKGSIPDRFSAQQFSDYHSELNMSSLELGDSALYFCASSSTGGNYGYTFGSGTRLTVV.

This chain joins TRBV2 and TRBJ1-2; 7 nucleotides match TRBD1. CDR3 length: 14 residues. The V gene's germline CDR1 is SNHLY and CDR2 FYNNEI. V trimming: 3 bases; J trimming: 6 bases; junction bases outside the gene matches: 7. This chain's CDR3 is CASSDGPDRNGYTF. DNA of the CDR3: TGTGCCAGCAGTGATGGCCCGGACAGGAATGGCTACACCTTC.

The V gene is TRBV11-2, the J gene TRBJ2-5; perhaps TRBD2 as D (5 bases). With 1 base removed from V and 5 bases from J, the gap between germline ends came to 11 bases. The CDR3 totals 14 residues. In germline, CDR1 is SGHAT, CDR2 FQNNGV. The CDR3 reads CASSLAGRGETQYF. CDR3 DNA: TGTGCCAGCAGCTTAGCGGGAAGAGGGGAGACCCAGTACTTC.

The rearrangement uses TRBV5-8 and TRBJ1-5; 8 nucleotides align to TRBD1. The germline CDR1 and CDR2 sequences are SGHTS and YDEGEE. This CDR3 is built from 15 residues. J lost 4 bases, V lost 4 bases, and 7 bases had no gene match. The CDR3: CASSKDRGFNQPQHF. In DNA form, the CDR3 reads TGTGCCAGCAGCAAAGACAGGGGTTTTAATCAGCCCCAGCATTTT.

This clone has only a few counts. The CDR3 region is CASSSRRGSGNTIYF. The DNA for the CDR3 is TGTGCCAGCAGCTCCCGGAGGGGCAGTGGAAACACCATATATTTT. The chain is built from TRBV9 and TRBJ1-3, with TRBD1 as a possible D gene (5 bases). V was clipped by 4 bases and J by 3 bases, with 14 bases between them. This CDR3 has 15 residues. The germline CDR1 and CDR2 sequences are SGDLS and YYNGEE. The whole variable domain, filled in from reference TRBV9 and TRBJ1-3, reads DSGVTQTPKHLITATGQRVTLRCSPRSGDLSVYWYQQSLDQGLQFLIQYYNGEERAKGNILERFSAQQFPDLHSELNLSSLELGDSALYFCASSSRRGSGNTIYFGEGSWLTVV.

J is TRBJ1-2 and V is TRBV6-5, with D possibly matching TRBD1 (5 bases). From germline, CDR1 is MNHEY and CDR2 SVGAGI. V was clipped by 6 bases and J by 2 bases, with 13 bases between them. CDR3 length equals 14 residues. The CDR3 DNA follows: TGTGCCAGCAGCAGAGACAGACCAAACTATGGCTACACCTTC. It codes for CASSRDRPNYGYTF.

DNA of the CDR3: TGTGCCAGCAGTTTAGCCGGGGACTATGGCTACACCTTC. Its protein product is CASSLAGDYGYTF. V gene TRBV27 combines with J gene TRBJ1-2; D is undetermined. The germline V and J ends were trimmed by 2 bases and 3 bases, with 7 bases remaining between them. This CDR3 contains 13 residues. In germline, CDR1 is MNHEY, CDR2 SMNVEV (reference sequence).